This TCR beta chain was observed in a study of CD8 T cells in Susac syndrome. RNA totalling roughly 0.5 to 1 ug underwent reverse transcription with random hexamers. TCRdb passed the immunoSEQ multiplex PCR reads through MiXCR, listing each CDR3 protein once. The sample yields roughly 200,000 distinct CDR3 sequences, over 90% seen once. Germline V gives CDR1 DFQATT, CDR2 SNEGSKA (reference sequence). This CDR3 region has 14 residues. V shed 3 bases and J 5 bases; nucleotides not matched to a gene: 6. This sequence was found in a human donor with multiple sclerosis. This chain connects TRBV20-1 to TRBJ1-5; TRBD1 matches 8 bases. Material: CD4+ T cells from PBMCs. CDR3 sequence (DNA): TGCAGTGCTAGCGCCAGGGGGCTTGATCAGCCCCAGCATTTT. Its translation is CSASARGLDQPQHF.